These 2 T cell receptor beta chains came from one sample sequenced in a study of cytomegalovirus exposure and HLA in healthy donors. The PCR contained 60 Vbeta and 13 Jbeta primers. Sequencing used immunoSEQ multiplex PCR; TCRdb keeps in-frame clones, though not all of them. The sample gives some 130,000 clones, roughly four fifths of which show up once; 1% to 1.5% is in the top ten. Material: PBMCs. The receptor source for this set is a boy aged 10-17 years in good health and CMV-seronegative.

This chain connects TRBV7-2 to TRBJ1-3; D uncertain. The CDR3 is 16 amino acids. Trimming took off 0 bases at V and 2 bases at J, with 11 bases between the two ends. The germline V gene has CDR1 SGHTA and CDR2 FQGNSA. CDR3: CASSLAAVLPGNTIYF. In DNA, the CDR3 is TGTGCCAGCAGCTTAGCGGCCGTCCTTCCTGGAAACACCATATATTTT. The variable domain in full, completed from reference TRBV7-2 and TRBJ1-3, reads GAGVSQSPSNKVTEKGKDVELRCDPISGHTALYWYRQSLGQGLEFLIYFQGNSAPDKSGLPSDRFSAERTGGSVSTLTIQRTQQEDSAVYLCASSLAAVLPGNTIYFGEGSWLTVV.

CDR3 region: CSGRDRDKGKQFF. The CDR3 DNA reads TGCAGCGGCCGGGACAGAGATAAGGGAAAGCAGTTCTTC. The V call is TRBV29-1, the J call TRBJ2-1; TRBD1 matches at 7 bases. This CDR3 is built from 13 residues. Germline V gene lookup returns CDR1 SQVTM and CDR2 ANQGSEA. V shed 7 bases and J 11 bases; nucleotides not matched to a gene: 14.